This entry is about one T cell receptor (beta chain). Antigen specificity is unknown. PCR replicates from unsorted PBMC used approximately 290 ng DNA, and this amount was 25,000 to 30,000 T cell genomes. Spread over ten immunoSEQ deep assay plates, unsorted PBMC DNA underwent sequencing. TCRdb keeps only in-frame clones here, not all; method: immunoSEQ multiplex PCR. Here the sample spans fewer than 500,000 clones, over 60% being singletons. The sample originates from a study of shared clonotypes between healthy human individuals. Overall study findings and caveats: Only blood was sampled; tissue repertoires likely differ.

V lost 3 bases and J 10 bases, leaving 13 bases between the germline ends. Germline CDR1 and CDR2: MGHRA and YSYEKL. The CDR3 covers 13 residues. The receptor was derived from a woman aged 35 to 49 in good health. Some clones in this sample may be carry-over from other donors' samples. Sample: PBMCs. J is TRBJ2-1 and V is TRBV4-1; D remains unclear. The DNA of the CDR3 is TGCGCCAGCAGCCAGGTTATCCTGGGAGAGCAGTTCTTC. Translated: CASSQVILGEQFF.